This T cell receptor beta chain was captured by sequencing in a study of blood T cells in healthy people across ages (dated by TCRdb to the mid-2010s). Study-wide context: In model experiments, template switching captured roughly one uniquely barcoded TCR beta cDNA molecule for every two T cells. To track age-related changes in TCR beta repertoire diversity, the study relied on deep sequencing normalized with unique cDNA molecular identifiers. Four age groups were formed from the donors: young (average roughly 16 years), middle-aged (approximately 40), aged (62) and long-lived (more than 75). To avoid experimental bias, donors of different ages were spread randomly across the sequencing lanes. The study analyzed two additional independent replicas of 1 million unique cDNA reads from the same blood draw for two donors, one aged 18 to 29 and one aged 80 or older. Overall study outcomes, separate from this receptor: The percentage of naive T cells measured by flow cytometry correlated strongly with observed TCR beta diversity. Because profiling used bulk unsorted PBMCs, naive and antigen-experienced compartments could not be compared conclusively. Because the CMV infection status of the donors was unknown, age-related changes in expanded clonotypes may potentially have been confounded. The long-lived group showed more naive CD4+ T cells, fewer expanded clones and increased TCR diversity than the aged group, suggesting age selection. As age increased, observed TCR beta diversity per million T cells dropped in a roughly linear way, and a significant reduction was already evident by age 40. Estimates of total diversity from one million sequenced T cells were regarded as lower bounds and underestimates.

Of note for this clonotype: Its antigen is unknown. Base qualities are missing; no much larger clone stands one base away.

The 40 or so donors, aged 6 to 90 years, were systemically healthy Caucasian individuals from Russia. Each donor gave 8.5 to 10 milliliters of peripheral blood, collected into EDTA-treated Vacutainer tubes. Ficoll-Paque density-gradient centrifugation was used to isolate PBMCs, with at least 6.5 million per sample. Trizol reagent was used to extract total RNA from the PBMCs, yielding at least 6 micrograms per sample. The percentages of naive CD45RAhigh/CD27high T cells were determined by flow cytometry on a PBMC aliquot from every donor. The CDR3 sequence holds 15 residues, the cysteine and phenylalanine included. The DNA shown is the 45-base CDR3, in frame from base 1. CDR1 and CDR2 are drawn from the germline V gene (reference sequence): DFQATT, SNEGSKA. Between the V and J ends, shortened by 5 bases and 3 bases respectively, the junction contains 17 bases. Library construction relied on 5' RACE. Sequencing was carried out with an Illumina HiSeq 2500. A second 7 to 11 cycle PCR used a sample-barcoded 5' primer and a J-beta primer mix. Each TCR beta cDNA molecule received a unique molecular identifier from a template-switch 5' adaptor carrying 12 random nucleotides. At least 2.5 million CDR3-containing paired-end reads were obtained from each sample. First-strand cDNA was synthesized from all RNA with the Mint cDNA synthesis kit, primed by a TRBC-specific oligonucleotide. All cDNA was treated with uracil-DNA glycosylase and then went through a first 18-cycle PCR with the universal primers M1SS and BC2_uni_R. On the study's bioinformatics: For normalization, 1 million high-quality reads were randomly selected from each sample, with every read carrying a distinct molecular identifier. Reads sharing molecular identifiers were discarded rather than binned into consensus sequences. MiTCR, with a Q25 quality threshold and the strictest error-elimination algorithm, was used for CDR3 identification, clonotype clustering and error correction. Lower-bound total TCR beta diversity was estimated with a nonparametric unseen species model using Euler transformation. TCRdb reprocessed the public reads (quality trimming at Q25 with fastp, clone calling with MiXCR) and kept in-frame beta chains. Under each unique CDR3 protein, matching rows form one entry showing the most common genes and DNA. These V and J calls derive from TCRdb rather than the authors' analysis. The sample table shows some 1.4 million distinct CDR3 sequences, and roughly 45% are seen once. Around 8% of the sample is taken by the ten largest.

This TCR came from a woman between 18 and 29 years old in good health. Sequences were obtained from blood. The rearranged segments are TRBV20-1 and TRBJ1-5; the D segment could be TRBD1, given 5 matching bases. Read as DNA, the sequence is TGCAGTGCTCCCCAATCGGGGGGATTCAATCAGCCCCAGCATTTT. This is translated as CSAPQSGGFNQPQHF.